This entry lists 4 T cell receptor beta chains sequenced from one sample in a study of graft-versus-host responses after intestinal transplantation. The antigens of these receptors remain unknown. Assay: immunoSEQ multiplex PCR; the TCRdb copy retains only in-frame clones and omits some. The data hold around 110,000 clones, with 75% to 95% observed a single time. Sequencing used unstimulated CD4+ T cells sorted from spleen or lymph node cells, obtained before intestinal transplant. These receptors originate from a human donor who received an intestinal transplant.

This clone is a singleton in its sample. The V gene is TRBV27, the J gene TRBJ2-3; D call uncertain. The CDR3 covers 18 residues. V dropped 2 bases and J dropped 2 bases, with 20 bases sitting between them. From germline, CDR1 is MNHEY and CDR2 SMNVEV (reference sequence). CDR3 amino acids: CASSLEYRRTTVTDTQYF. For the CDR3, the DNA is TGTGCCAGCAGTTTAGAGTATAGGCGAACTACGGTCACAGATACGCAGTATTTT.

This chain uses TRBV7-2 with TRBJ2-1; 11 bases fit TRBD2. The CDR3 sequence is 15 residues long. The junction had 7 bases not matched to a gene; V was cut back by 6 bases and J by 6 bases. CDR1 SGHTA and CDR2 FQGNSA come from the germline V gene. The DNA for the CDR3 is TGTGCCAGCAGGGGGCCGACTAGCGGGATCAATGAGCAGTTCTTC. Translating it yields CASRGPTSGINEQFF.

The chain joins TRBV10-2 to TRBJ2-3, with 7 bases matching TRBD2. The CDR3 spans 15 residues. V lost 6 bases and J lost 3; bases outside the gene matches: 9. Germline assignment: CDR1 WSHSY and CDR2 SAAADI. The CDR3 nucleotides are TGCGCCAGCAGGGGGGGGGTGAATTGGACAGATACGCAGTATTTT. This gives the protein CASRGGVNWTDTQYF.

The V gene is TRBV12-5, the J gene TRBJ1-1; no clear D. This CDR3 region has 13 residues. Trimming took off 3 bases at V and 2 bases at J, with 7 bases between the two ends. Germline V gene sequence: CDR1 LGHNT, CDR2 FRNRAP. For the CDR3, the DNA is TGTGCTAGTGGTTTCCGAGAAAACACTGAAGCTTTCTTT. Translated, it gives CASGFRENTEAFF. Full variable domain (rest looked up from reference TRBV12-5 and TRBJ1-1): DARVTQTPRHKVTEMGQEVTMRCQPILGHNTVFWYRQTMMQGLELLAYFRNRAPLDDSGMPKDRFSAEMPDATLATLKIQPSEPRDSAVYFCASGFRENTEAFFGQGTRLTVV.